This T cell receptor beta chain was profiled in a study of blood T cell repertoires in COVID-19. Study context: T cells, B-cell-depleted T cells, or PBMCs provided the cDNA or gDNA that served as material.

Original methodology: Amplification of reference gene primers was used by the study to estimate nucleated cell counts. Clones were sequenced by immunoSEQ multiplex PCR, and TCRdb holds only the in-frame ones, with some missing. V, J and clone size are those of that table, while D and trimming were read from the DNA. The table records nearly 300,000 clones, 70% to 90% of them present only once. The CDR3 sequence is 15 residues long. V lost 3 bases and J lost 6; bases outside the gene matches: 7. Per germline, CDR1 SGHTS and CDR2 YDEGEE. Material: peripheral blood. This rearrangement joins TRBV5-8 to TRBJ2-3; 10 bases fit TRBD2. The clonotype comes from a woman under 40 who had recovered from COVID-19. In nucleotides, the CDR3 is TGTGCCAGCAGCTCCGGGACTAGCGTCGCGGATACGCAGTATTTT. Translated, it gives CASSSGTSVADTQYF.